This T cell receptor beta chain comes out of a study of control samples from healthy donors and cancer patients. Produced via immunoSEQ multiplex PCR; TCRdb's table is partial and in-frame only. The sample lists 120,000 to 150,000 clones, 93% occurring once. This CDR3 has 14 residues. Unmatched junction bases numbered 4, after V lost 4 bases and J lost 6 bases. CDR1 SGHDT and CDR2 YYEEEE come from the germline V gene. Sequenced input: blood. The chain has TRBV5-6 and TRBJ1-1; 12 bases agree with TRBD1. The TCR comes from a man younger than 35 in good health. CDR3 amino acids: CASSGDRGLAEAFF. CDR3 sequence (DNA): TGTGCCAGCAGCGGGGACAGGGGGCTGGCTGAAGCTTTCTTT.